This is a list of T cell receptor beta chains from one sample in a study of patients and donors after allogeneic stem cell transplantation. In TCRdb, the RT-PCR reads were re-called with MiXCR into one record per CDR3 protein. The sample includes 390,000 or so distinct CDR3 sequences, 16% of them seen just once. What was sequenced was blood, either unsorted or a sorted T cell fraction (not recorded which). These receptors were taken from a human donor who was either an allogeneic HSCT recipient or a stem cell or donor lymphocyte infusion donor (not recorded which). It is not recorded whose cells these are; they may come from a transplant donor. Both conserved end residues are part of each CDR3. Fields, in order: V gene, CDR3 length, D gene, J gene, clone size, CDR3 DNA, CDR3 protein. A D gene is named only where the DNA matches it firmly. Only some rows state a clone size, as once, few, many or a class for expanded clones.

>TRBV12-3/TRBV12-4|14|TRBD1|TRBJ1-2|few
TGTGCCAGCACCCGGGACAGGGGAGTAGGTGGCTACACCTTC
CASTRDRGVGGYTF
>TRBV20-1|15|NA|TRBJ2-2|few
TGCAGTGCTAGAGATCTGTCCTCGTTGGGCGGGGAGCTGTTTTTT
CSARDLSSLGGELFF
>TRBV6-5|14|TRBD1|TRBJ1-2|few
TGTGCCAGCAGTTATCAGGGGGGGTACTATGGCTACACCTTC
CASSYQGGYYGYTF
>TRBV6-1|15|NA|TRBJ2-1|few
TGTGCCAGCAGGGCCGCGGGGGCGGCCTACAATGAGCAGTTCTTC
CASRAAGAAYNEQFF
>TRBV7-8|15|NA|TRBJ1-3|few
TGTGCCAGCAGCTTAGGTGGGCGGTTAGGAAACACCATATATTTT
CASSLGGRLGNTIYF
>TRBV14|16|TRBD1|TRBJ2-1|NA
TGTGCCAGCAGCCAAGGGTGGACAGGAGTTACAACTGAGCAGTTCTTC
CASSQGWTGVTTEQFF
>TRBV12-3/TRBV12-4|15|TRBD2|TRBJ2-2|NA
TGTGCCAGCAGTTTACCGGCGGGAGTTCACGGGGAGCTGTTTTTT
CASSLPAGVHGELFF
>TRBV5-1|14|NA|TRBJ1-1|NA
TGCGCCAGCAGCCGTGACGGCCAGAACACTGAAGCTTTCTTT
CASSRDGQNTEAFF
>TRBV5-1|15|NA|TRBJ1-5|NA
TGCGCCAGCAGCTTTTCAGGGGATGGCAATCAGCCCCAGCATTTT
CASSFSGDGNQPQHF
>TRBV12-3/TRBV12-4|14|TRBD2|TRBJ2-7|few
TGTGCCAGCAGTCCCAGCGGGAGTCTGTACGAGCAGTACTTC
CASSPSGSLYEQYF
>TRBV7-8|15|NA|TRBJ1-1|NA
TGTGCCAGCAGCTTTCCTACAGGGCGTAACACTGAAGCTTTCTTT
CASSFPTGRNTEAFF
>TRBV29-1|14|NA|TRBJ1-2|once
TGCAGCGTGCTATCTGGGGAAATGAGCTATGGCTACACCTTC
CSVLSGEMSYGYTF
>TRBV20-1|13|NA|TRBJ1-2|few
TGCAGTGCTAGAGACAGGGTCTCCTATGGCTACACCTTC
CSARDRVSYGYTF
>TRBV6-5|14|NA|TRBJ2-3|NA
TGTGCCAGCAGTTCATATAGCAGCACAGATACGCAGTATTTT
CASSSYSSTDTQYF
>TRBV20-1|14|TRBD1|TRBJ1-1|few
TGCAGTGCTAGAGAGGACAGGGTGATTACTGAAGCTTTCTTT
CSAREDRVITEAFF
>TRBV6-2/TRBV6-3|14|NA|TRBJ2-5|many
TGTGCCAGCAGCCCCCATAGGGGGGAAGAGACCCAGTACTTC
CASSPHRGEETQYF
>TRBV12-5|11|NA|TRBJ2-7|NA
TGTGCTAGTGGTATTCACCACGAGCAGTACTTC
CASGIHHEQYF
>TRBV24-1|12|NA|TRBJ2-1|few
TGTGCCACCAGTGATTTGGGGGCTGAGCAGTTCTTC
CATSDLGAEQFF
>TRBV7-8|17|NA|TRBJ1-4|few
TGTGCCAGCAGCTTAGCGATCTTTAGGACGAGGAACGAAAAACTGTTTTTT
CASSLAIFRTRNEKLFF
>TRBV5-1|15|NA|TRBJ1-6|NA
TGCGCCAGCAGCTTGGTACGGGGGGTTAATTCACCCCTCCACTTT
CASSLVRGVNSPLHF
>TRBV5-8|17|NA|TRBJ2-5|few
TGTGCCAGCAGCCTAGGGACGGGGGTATTCGGAAGGGAGACCCAGTACTTC
CASSLGTGVFGRETQYF
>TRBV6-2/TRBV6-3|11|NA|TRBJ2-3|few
TGTGCCAGCACGAACACAGATACGCAGTATTTT
CASTNTDTQYF
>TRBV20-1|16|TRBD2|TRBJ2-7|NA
TGCAGTGCTAGAGCCCCAGGGGATAGCGGGAGTCACGAGCAGTACTTC
CSARAPGDSGSHEQYF
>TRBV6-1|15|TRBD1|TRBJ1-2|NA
TGTGCCAGCAGCCGGACAGGCTACTCTAACTATGGCTACACCTTC
CASSRTGYSNYGYTF
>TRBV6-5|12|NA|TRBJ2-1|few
TGTGGACGGACAGATTCCTACAATGAGCAGTTCTTC
CGRTDSYNEQFF
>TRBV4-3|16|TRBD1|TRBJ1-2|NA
TGCGCCAGCAGCCAAGAGAGAGACAGGGGGGCTTCTGGCTACACCTTC
CASSQERDRGASGYTF
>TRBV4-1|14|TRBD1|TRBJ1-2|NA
TGCGCCAGCAGCCGCCAAGGGACAGGGGGTGGCTACACCTTC
CASSRQGTGGGYTF
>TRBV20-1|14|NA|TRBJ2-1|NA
TGCAGTGCTAGAGAAATTCAGGGTATGCGTGAGCAGTTCTTC
CSAREIQGMREQFF
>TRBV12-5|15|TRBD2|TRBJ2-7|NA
TGTGCTAGTGGCACCGGGACTAGCGGCTCCTACGAGCAGTACTTC
CASGTGTSGSYEQYF
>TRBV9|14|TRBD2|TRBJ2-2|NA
TGTGCCAGCAGCGTAGTCGGGAGGACCGGGGAGCTGTTTTTT
CASSVVGRTGELFF
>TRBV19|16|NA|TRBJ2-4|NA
TGTGCCAGTAGTTACGACGGACATCGGGCCAAAAACATTCAGTACTTC
CASSYDGHRAKNIQYF
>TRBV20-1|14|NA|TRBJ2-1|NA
TGCAGTATCAGACGGGCGGGCTCCTACAATGAGCAGTTCTTC
CSIRRAGSYNEQFF
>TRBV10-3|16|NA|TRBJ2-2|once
TGTGCCACCGCGAAGGAGGCGGGACGGAGCACCGGGGAGCTGTTTTTT
CATAKEAGRSTGELFF
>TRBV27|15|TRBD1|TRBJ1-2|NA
TGTGCCAGCAGTTTAAGGGACAGGGGGTTCGATGGCTACACCTTC
CASSLRDRGFDGYTF
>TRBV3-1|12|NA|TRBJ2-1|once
TGTGCCAGCCAAATGAAAGGCAATGAGCAGTTCTTC
CASQMKGNEQFF
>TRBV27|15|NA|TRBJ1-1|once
TGTGCCAGCAGGACAACGACAGGAAGAAACACTGAAGCTTTCTTT
CASRTTTGRNTEAFF
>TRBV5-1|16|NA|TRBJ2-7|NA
TGCGCCAGCAGCTCGGCCCTCCGGGACCGTTCCTACGAGCAGTACTTC
CASSSALRDRSYEQYF
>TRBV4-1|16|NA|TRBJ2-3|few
TGCGCCAGCAGCCAAGATCATTGGGCTAGCACAGATACGCAGTATTTT
CASSQDHWASTDTQYF
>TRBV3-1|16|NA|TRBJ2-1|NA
TGTGCCAGCAGCCCAGGGGACTATCCTAAGACCGATGAGCAGTTCTTC
CASSPGDYPKTDEQFF
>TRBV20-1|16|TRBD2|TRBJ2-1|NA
TGCAGTGCTAGAGCACACGGGGCGGGAGGAAACAATGAGCAGTTCTTC
CSARAHGAGGNNEQFF
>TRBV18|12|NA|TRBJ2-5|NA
TGTGCCAGCGGGGCTCAGCAAGAGACCCAGTACTTC
CASGAQQETQYF
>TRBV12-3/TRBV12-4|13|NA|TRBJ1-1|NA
TGTGCCAGCAGTGGCAGGGTAGGGACTGAAGCTTTCTTT
CASSGRVGTEAFF
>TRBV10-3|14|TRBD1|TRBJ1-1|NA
TGTGCCATCAGTGAGTCCCGGGACAGGGCATTTGCTTTCTTT
CAISESRDRAFAFF
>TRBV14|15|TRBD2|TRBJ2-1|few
TGTGCCAGCAGTTTCCAACTAGCGGGGAATAATGAGCAGTTCTTC
CASSFQLAGNNEQFF
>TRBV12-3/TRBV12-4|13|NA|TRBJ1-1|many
TGTGCCAGCAGTGATATCCCAGGGACTGAAGCTTTCTTT
CASSDIPGTEAFF
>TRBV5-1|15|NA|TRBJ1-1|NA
TGCGCCAGCAGCTCAGCCGGGACATTGAACACTGAAGCTTTCTTT
CASSSAGTLNTEAFF